This T cell receptor (beta chain) was sequenced during a study of T cells in Graves' hyperthyroidism and ophthalmopathy. Whole-study results and caveats: In simple terms, a model built on 13 V-J features told ophthalmopathy apart from stable hyperthyroidism. Blood also held most thyroid clonotypes expanded beyond 0.001.

This clonotype was seen many times. Antigen specificity is unknown. An end of the junction does not agree with germline; a read error may underlie this. The CDR3 spans 14 residues. The germline V gene encodes CDR1 SSHAT and CDR2 FNYEAQ (reference sequence). Researchers barred patients who had uncontrolled infection, other autoimmune disease, pregnancy or lactation. Orbital computed tomography and thyroid ultrasound, together with serum TRAb and thyroxine and clinical symptoms, were used for diagnoses. TCR beta CDR3 regions were amplified from RNA transcripts. The TCR CDR3 was amplified in a first-round RT-PCR using the HTBI primer set. MiXCR was run by TCRdb on the multiplex PCR reads, yielding one entry per CDR3 protein. The sample has about 570,000 distinct CDR3 sequences; 35% to 55% are singletons.

The sequence was obtained from an adult woman with Graves' disease, either hyperthyroidism or ophthalmopathy (not recorded which). Material for sequencing was peripheral blood or thyroid tissue (not recorded which). This chain uses TRBV7-7 with TRBJ2-5; 9 bases fit TRBD1. The chain's CDR3 is CASSQDRGQETQYF. The CDR3 DNA follows: TGTGCTAGCAGCCAAGACAGGGGGCAAGAGACCCAGTACTTC.